Included here is one T cell receptor beta chain sequence, with context. Antigen: not known. The data derive from a study of OX40 agonist ivuxolimab in advanced cancers. Study-level background: Every 2 weeks, patients received ivuxolimab intravenously, dosed at 0.01 to 10 mg/kg. Broader study findings: The average count of expanded clones was higher among CD8+ T cells than among CD4+. Doses of 0.1 to 3.0 mg/kg were accompanied by clonal expansion of CD4+ and CD8+ blood T cells by week 6.

The length of the CDR3 is 16 residues. Germline V gene data show CDR1 as SQVTM and CDR2 as ANQGSEA. V lost 1 base, J lost 1 base, and 6 bases stayed unmatched. The repertoire was sequenced with immunoSEQ multiplex PCR; TCRdb's copy has only in-frame clones and lacks some. Counted here are approximately 74,000 clones, 85% occurring once; the ten biggest clones make up less than 2.5%. V and J are TRBV29-1 and TRBJ2-3; the match to TRBD2 covers 9 bases. The sequence was collected from an adult with an advanced solid tumor such as melanoma, head and neck, liver or kidney cancer. Sample: CD4+ or CD8+ T cells sorted from blood, taken in a trial of the OX40 agonist ivuxolimab. The chain's CDR3 is CSVEGGRGGGTDTQYF. CDR3 bases: TGCAGCGTTGAAGGCGGTCGCGGGGGGGGCACAGATACGCAGTATTTT.